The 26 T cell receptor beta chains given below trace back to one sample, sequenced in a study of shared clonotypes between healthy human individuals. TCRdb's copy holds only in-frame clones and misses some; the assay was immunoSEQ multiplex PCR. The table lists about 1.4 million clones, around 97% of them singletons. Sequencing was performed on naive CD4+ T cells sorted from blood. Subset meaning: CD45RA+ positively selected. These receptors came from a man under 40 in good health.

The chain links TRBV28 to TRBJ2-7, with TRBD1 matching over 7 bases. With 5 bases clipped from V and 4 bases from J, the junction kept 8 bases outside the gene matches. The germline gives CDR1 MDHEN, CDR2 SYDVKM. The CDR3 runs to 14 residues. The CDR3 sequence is CASSPPGQLYEQYF. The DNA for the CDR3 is TGTGCCAGCAGTCCACCGGGACAGCTATACGAGCAGTACTTC.

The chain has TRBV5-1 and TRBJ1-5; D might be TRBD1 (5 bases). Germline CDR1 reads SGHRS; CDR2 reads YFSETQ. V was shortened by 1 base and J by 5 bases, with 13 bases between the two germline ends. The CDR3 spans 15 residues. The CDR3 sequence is CASSLQAGNDQPQHF. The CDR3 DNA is TGCGCCAGCAGCTTGCAGGCAGGGAATGATCAGCCCCAGCATTTT.

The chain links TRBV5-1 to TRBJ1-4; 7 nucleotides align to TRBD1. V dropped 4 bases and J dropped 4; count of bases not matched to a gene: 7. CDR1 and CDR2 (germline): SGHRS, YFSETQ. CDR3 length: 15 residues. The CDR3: CASSRGQAYNEKLFF. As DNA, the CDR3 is TGCGCCAGCAGCCGTGGACAGGCCTATAATGAAAAACTGTTTTTT. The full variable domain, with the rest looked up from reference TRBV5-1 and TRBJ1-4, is KAGVTQTPRYLIKTRGQQVTLSCSPISGHRSVSWYQQTPGQGLQFLFEYFSETQRNKGNFPGRFSGRQFSNSRSEMNVSTLELGDSALYLCASSRGQAYNEKLFFGSGTQLSVL.

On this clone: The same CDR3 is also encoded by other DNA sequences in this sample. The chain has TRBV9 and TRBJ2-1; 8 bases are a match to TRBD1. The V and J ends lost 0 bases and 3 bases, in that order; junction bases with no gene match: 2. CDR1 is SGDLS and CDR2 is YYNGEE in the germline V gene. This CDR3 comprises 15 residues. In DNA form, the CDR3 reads TGTGCCAGCAGCGTAGCAGGGGGCGACTACAATGAGCAGTTCTTC. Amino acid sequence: CASSVAGGDYNEQFF.

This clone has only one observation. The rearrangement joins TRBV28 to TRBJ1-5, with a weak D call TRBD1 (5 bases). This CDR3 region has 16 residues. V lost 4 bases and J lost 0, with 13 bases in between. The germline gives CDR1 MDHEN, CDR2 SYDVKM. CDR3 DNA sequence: TGTGCCAGCAGTTCCAGGGTGGGGAATAGCAATCAGCCCCAGCATTTT. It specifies CASSSRVGNSNQPQHF.

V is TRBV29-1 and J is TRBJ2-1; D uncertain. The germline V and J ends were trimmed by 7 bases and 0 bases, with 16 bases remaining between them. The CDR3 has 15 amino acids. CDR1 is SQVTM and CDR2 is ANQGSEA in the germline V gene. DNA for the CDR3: TGCAGCGGGGGTTCAAAATACGGCTCCTACAATGAGCAGTTCTTC. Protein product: CSGGSKYGSYNEQFF.

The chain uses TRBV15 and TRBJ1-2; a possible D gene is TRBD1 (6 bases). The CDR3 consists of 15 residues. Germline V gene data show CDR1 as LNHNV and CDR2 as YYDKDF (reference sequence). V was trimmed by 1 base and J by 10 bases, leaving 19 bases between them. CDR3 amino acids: CATSRVQGRGSVYTF. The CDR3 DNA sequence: TGTGCCACCAGCAGAGTACAGGGAAGGGGTTCCGTCTACACCTTC.

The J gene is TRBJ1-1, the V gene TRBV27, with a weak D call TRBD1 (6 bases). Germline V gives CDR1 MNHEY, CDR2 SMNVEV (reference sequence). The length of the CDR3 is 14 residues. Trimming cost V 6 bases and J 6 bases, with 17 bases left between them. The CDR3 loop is CASRQLRGMAEAFF. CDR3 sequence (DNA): TGTGCCAGCAGGCAACTCAGGGGAATGGCTGAAGCTTTCTTT.

The CDR3 spells CASSLSLAPFYEQYF. The CDR3 DNA reads TGTGCCAGCAGCCTAAGTCTAGCCCCATTCTACGAGCAGTACTTC. The J gene is TRBJ2-7, the V gene TRBV2; D might be TRBD2 (5 bases). Per the germline V gene, CDR1 is SNHLY and CDR2 is FYNNEI. The CDR3 runs 15 residues. V gave up 6 bases and J gave up 3 bases, with 18 bases separating them.

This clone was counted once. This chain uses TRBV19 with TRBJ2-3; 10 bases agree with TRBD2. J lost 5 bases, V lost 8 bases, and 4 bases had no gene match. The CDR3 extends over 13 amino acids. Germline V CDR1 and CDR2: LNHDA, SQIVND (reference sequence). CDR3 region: CASEREGEDTQYF. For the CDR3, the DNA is TGTGCCAGTGAGCGGGAGGGTGAAGATACGCAGTATTTT.

CDR3 amino acids: CASRRDRAVYEQYF. In DNA form, the CDR3 reads TGTGCCAGCCGGCGGGACAGGGCCGTCTACGAGCAGTACTTC. The chain uses TRBV7-2 and TRBJ2-7; 9 bases are shared with TRBD1. With 8 bases clipped from V and 3 bases from J, the junction kept 8 bases outside the gene matches. CDR1 and CDR2 from the germline V gene are SGHTA and FQGNSA. This CDR3 is built from 14 residues.

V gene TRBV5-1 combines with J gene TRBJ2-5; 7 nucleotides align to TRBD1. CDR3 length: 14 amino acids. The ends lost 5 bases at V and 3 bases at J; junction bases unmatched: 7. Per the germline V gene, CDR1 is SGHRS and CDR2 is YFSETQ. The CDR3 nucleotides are TGCGCCAGCAGTTACTCCGGGACAGAAGAGACCCAGTACTTC. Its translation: CASSYSGTEETQYF.

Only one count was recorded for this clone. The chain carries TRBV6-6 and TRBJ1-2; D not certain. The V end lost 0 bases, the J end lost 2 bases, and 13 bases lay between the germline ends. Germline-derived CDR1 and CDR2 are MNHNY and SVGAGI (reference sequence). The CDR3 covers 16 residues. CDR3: CASSYSLETANYGYTF. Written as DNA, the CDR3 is TGTGCCAGCAGTTACTCGTTGGAGACGGCAAACTATGGCTACACCTTC.

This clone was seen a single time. CDR3: CASSFPGTTQYF. Here the CDR3 DNA reads TGTGCCAGCAGTTTTCCAGGGACTACGCAGTATTTT. This chain connects TRBV27 to TRBJ2-3; D possibly uses TRBD1 or TRBD2 (5 bases each). Germline V gene data show CDR1 as MNHEY and CDR2 as SMNVEV (reference sequence). This CDR3 spans 12 amino acids. Trimming stripped 3 bases from V and 8 bases from J, with 9 bases between.

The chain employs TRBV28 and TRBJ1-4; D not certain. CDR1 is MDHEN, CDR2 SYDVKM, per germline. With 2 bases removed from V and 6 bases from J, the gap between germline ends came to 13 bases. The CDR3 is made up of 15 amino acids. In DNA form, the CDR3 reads TGTGCCAGCAGTTTACCCTCAGGTCTATATGAAAAACTGTTTTTT. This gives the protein CASSLPSGLYEKLFF.

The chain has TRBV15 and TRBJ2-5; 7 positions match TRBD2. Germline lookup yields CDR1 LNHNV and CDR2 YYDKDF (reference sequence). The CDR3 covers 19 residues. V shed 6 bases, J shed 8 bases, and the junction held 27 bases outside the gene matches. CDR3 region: CATSTLEGRGSGGLNTQYF. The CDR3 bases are TGTGCCACCAGTACGTTGGAAGGGCGTGGGTCGGGAGGTTTGAACACCCAGTACTTC.

CDR3 residues: CASSLAPPAGAGAETQYF. CDR3 sequence (DNA): TGTGCCAGCAGCTTAGCTCCACCCGCCGGGGCCGGGGCAGAGACCCAGTACTTC. J is TRBJ2-5 and V is TRBV7-6; D might be TRBD1 or TRBD2, each matching 5 bases. The CDR3 contains 18 residues. Germline V gene sequence: CDR1 SGHVS, CDR2 FNYEAQ. V lost 0 bases and J lost 4, with 21 bases in between.

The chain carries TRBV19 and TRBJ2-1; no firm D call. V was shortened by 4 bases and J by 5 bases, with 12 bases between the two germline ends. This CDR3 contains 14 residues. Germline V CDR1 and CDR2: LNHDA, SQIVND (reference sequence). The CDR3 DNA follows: TGTGCCAGTAGTAACACCATACAGCACAATGAGCAGTTCTTC. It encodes CASSNTIQHNEQFF. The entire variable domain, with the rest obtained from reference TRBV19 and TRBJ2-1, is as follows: DGGITQSPKYLFRKEGQNVTLSCEQNLNHDAMYWYRQDPGQGLRLIYYSQIVNDFQKGDIAEGYSVSREKKESFPLTVTSAQKNPTAFYLCASSNTIQHNEQFFGPGTRLTVL.

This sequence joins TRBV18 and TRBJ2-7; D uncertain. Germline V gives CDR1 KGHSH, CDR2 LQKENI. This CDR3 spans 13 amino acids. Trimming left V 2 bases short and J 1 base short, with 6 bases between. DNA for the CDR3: TGTGCCAGCTCACCAGCGACATCCTACGAGCAGTACTTC. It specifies CASSPATSYEQYF.

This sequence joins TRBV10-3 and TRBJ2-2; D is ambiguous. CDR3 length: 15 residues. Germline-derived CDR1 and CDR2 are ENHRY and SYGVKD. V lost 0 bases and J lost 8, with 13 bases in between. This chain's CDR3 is CAISESESIRGELFF. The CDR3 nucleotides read TGTGCCATCAGTGAGTCGGAGAGCATCCGGGGGGAGCTGTTTTTT.

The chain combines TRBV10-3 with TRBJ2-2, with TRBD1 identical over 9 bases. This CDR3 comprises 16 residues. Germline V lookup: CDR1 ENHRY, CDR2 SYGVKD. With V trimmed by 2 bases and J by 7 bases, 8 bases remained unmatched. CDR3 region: CAISEPSGTGFGELFF. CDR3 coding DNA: TGTGCCATCAGTGAGCCCTCCGGGACAGGGTTCGGGGAGCTGTTTTTT.

The CDR3 spells CASSGTSGVSYEQYF. The CDR3, as DNA: TGTGCCAGCAGTGGGACTAGCGGGGTCTCCTACGAGCAGTACTTC. V and J are TRBV6-1 and TRBJ2-7; 12 nucleotides align to TRBD2. Germline-derived CDR1 and CDR2 are MNHNS and SASEGT. V was pared by 4 bases and J by 0 bases, with 1 base of the junction left unmatched. The CDR3 loop spans 15 amino acids.

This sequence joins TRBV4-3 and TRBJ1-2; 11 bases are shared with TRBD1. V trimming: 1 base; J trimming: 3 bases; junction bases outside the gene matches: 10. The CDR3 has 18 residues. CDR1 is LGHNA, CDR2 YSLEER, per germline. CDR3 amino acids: CASSQGEGQGALDYGYTF. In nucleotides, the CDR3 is TGCGCCAGCAGCCAAGGGGAAGGACAGGGGGCGCTGGACTATGGCTACACCTTC.

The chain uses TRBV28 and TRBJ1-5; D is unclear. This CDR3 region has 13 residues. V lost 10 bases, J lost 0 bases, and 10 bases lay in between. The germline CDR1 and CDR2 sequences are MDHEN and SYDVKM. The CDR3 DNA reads TGTGCCACTCAAGGTTATAGCAATCAGCCCCAGCATTTT. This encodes CATQGYSNQPQHF.

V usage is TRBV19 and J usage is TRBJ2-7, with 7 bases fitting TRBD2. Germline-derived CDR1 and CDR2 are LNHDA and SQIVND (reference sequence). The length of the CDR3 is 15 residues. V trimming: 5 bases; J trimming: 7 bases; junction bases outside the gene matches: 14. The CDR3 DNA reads TGTGCCAGTAGTCCCCCCGAGGGAGGGCCTCGGGAGCAGTACTTC. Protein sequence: CASSPPEGGPREQYF. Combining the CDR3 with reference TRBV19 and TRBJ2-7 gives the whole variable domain DGGITQSPKYLFRKEGQNVTLSCEQNLNHDAMYWYRQDPGQGLRLIYYSQIVNDFQKGDIAEGYSVSREKKESFPLTVTSAQKNPTAFYLCASSPPEGGPREQYFGPGTRLTVT.

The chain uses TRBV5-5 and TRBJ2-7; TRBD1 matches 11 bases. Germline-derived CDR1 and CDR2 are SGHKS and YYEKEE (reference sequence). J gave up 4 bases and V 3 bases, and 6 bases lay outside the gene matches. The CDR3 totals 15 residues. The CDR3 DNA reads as TGTGCCAGCAGCTCTCGGACAGGGGGCGGATACGAGCAGTACTTC. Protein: CASSSRTGGGYEQYF.